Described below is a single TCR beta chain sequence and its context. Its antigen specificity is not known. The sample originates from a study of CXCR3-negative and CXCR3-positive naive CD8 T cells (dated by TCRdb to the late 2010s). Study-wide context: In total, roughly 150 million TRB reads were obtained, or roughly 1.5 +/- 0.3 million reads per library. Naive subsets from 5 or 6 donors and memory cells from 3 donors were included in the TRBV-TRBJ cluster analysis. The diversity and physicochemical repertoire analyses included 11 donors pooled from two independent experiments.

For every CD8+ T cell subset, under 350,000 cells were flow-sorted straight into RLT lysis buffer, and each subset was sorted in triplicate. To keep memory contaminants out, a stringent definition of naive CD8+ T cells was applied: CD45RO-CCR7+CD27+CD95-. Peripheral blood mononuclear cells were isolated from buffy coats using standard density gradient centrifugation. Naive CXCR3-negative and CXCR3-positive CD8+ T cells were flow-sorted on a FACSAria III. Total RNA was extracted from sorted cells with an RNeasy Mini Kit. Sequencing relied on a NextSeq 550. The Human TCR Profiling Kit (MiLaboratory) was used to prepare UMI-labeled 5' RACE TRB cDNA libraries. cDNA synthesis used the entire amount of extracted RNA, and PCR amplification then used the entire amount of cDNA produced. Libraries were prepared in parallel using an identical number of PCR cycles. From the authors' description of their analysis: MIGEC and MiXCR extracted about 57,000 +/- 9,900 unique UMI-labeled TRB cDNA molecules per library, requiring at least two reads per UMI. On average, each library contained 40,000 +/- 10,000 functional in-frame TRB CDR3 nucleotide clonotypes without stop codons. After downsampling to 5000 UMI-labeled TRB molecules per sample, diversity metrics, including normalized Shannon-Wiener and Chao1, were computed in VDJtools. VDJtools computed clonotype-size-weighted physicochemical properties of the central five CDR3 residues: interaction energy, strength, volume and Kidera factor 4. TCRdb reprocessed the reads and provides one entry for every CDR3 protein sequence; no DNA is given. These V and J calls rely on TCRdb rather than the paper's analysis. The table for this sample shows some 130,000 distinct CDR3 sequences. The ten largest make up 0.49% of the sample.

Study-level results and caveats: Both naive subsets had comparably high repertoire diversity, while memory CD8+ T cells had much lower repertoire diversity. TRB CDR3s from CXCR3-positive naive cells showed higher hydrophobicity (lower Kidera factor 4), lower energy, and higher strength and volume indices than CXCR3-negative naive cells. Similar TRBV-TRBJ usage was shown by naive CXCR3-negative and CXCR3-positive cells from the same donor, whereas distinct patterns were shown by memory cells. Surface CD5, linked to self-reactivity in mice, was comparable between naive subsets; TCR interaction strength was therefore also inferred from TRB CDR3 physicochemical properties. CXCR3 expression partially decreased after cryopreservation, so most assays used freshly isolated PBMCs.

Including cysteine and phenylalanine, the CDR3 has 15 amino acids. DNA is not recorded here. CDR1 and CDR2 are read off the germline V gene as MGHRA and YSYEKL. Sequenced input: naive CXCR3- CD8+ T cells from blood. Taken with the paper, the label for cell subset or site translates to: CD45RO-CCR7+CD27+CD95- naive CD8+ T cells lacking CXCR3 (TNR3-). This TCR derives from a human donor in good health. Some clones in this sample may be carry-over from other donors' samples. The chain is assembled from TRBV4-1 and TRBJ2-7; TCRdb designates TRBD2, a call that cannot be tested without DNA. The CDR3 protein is CASSQGLAGVDEQYF.